This T cell receptor (beta chain) was retrieved from a study of T cell responses to AZD1222 COVID-19 vaccine. As for this clone: The antigen is unknown.

The data were produced by immunoSEQ multiplex PCR, yet TCRdb's version contains in-frame clones alone and is incomplete. The sample carries some 96,000 clones, around 87% recorded once. CDR3 length: 15 residues. CDR1 and CDR2 from the germline V gene are MDHEN and SYDVKM. V was pared by 3 bases and J by 2 bases, with 14 bases between. General study results and limits: With dominance at 160-218 and 743-854, vaccine-associated CD4 TCRs spanned spike.

The TCR sequence derives from an adult in good health. The sequences come from peripheral blood, collected on day 0 of MenACWY control vaccination. This chain joins TRBV28 and TRBJ2-7; D tentatively fits TRBD1 or TRBD2 (5 bases each). This CDR3 reads CASSLLGTVTYEQYF. The CDR3 region has the DNA TGTGCCAGCAGTTTGCTGGGGACGGTTACCTACGAGCAGTACTTC.